Presented here are 15 T cell receptor beta chains from one specimen sequenced in a study of vaccination and CD4 T cells after COVID-19. Treatment noted: roughly 10-day PBMC culture with coronavirus spike peptide pools or control peptides (ViraFEST assay). Sequenced with the Oncomine TCR Beta short-read assay was DNA taken from cultured CD4+ T cells. Each CDR3 protein gets one entry after TCRdb re-called the PCR reads with MiXCR. Among more than 10,000 distinct CDR3 sequences listed, roughly 50% were seen once. Their specific antigens are unknown. Specimen: CD4+ T cells from blood, cultured in vitro. The origin of the receptors is a human donor who had recovered from COVID-19.

This rearrangement joins TRBV7-3 to TRBJ2-7; no definite D call. This CDR3 is 11 amino acids long. From germline, CDR1 is SGHTA and CDR2 FQGTGA. The V end was cut by 11 bases, the J end by 6 bases, with 14 bases between. Here the CDR3 DNA reads TGTGCCGGATCAGCCCTTGTCGAGCAGTACTTC. Its translation is CAGSALVEQYF.

The chain is built from TRBV19 and TRBJ1-5, with TRBD1 matching 7 bases. The CDR3 totals 14 residues. V lost 6 bases, J lost 7 bases, and 9 bases stayed unmatched. The germline gives CDR1 LNHDA, CDR2 SQIVND (reference sequence). The CDR3 bases are TGTGCCAGTAGCCCATTACAGGGGAGGCAGCCCCAGCATTTT. Translated: CASSPLQGRQPQHF.

This clonotype has only a few counts. The chain has TRBV6-2 or TRBV6-3 and TRBJ2-5, with D perhaps TRBD1 (6 bases). The CDR3 consists of 13 residues. V was trimmed by 6 bases and J by 2 bases, leaving 10 bases between them. Germline CDR1 MNHEY, CDR2 SVGEGT. The CDR3 reads CASRLTGQETQYF. In nucleotides, the CDR3 is TGTGCCAGCAGACTGACAGGTCAAGAGACCCAGTACTTC.

V is TRBV20-1 and J is TRBJ2-7, with 10 bases lining up with TRBD1. Trimming at V came to 0 bases and at J to 6 bases, leaving 8 bases not matched to a gene. Germline V gives CDR1 DFQATT, CDR2 SNEGSKA (reference sequence). CDR3 length: 15 residues. The CDR3 sequence is CSARDATGGGGEQYF. The CDR3 nucleotides read TGCAGTGCTAGAGACGCGACAGGGGGCGGGGGCGAGCAGTACTTC.

The chain couples TRBV5-4 to TRBJ2-5, with a weak D call TRBD1 (6 bases). Germline V CDR1 and CDR2: SGHNT, YYREEE (reference sequence). With 5 bases removed from V and 2 bases from J, the gap between germline ends came to 10 bases. This CDR3 spans 13 amino acids. The CDR3 DNA is TGTGCCAGCAGTAAACAGGGTCAAGAGACCCAGTACTTC. As protein: CASSKQGQETQYF. Supplemented by reference TRBV5-4 and TRBJ2-5, the full variable domain reads ETGVTQSPTHLIKTRGQQVTLRCSSQSGHNTVSWYQQALGQGPQFIFQYYREEENGRGNFPPRFSGLQFPNYSSELNVNALELDDSALYLCASSKQGQETQYFGPGTRLLVL.

The rearrangement links TRBV20-1 to TRBJ2-2; possibly TRBD1 for D (5 bases). This CDR3 is 12 amino acids long. Trimming left V 1 base short and J 7 bases short, with 7 bases between. Germline CDR1 is DFQATT and CDR2 is SNEGSKA (reference sequence). CDR3 nucleotides: TGCAGTGCTAGAGCAGGGTTCGGGGAGCTGTTTTTT. This encodes CSARAGFGELFF.

The V call is TRBV2, the J call TRBJ2-1; TRBD2 matches 8 bases. The length of the CDR3 is 16 residues. Germline CDR1 and CDR2: SNHLY and FYNNEI. The V gene end was trimmed by 6 bases and the J gene end by 3 bases; junction bases not matched to a gene: 10. This chain's CDR3 is CASRNALAEIYNEQFF. CDR3 bases: TGTGCCAGCAGGAACGCACTAGCGGAGATCTACAATGAGCAGTTCTTC. The full variable domain, in which reference TRBV2 and TRBJ2-1 provide the parts outside the CDR3, is EPEVTQTPSHQVTQMGQEVILRCVPISNHLYFYWYRQILGQKVEFLVSFYNNEISEKSEIFDDQFSVERPDGSNFTLKIRSTKLEDSAMYFCASRNALAEIYNEQFFGPGTRLTVL.

The chain links TRBV19 to TRBJ2-3; TRBD2 matches 8 bases. CDR3 length equals 14 residues. With 5 bases clipped from V and 3 bases from J, the junction kept 4 bases outside the gene matches. Germline CDR1 is LNHDA and CDR2 is SQIVND (reference sequence). The CDR3 loop is CASSLIAGTDTQYF. The CDR3 DNA follows: TGTGCCAGTAGTCTTATAGCGGGAACAGATACGCAGTATTTT.

This clonotype came up a few times. This chain connects TRBV19 to TRBJ2-2, with 10 nucleotides matching TRBD2. The CDR3 spans 15 residues. The V gene's germline CDR1 is LNHDA and CDR2 SQIVND (reference sequence). Germline trimming cut 7 bases from V and 5 bases from J; bases unmatched to any gene: 7. CDR3 amino acids: CASMQRGGSTGELFF. Written as DNA, the CDR3 is TGTGCCAGTATGCAGCGGGGGGGTAGTACCGGGGAGCTGTTTTTT.

By its share, this clonotype is medium-sized (0.01 to 0.1%). The CDR3 reads CASSFADSPLHF. The CDR3 DNA sequence: TGTGCCAGCAGTTTCGCGGATTCACCCCTCCACTTT. The chain uses TRBV27 and TRBJ1-6; D is uncertain. Trimming shortened V by 3 bases and J by 8 bases, and 5 bases separated the two germline ends. The germline V gene has CDR1 MNHEY and CDR2 SMNVEV (reference sequence). There are 12 residues in the CDR3.

The CDR3 region is CSAREGGAEKLFF. CDR3 DNA: TGCAGTGCTAGAGAAGGGGGAGCTGAAAAACTGTTTTTT. This sequence joins TRBV20-1 and TRBJ1-4; the D gene is possibly TRBD1 (6 bases). V was trimmed by 0 bases and J by 7 bases, leaving 9 bases between them. The germline CDR1 and CDR2 sequences are DFQATT and SNEGSKA (reference sequence). This CDR3 is built from 13 residues.

CDR3 protein: CASSTRQDRGGSNQPQHF. The CDR3 DNA sequence: TGTGCCAGTAGTACCCGACAGGACAGGGGGGGGAGCAATCAGCCCCAGCATTTT. The chain links TRBV19 to TRBJ1-5; the match to TRBD1 covers 10 bases. V was clipped by 4 bases and J by 1 base; unmatched bases: 10. Per germline, CDR1 LNHDA and CDR2 SQIVND (reference sequence). This CDR3 spans 18 amino acids.

The J gene is TRBJ2-5, the V gene TRBV10-3; 8 nucleotides agree with TRBD2. The CDR3 runs 15 residues. Losses at the gene ends were 2 bases for V and 3 bases for J; bases not matched to a gene: 5. Per the germline V gene, CDR1 is ENHRY and CDR2 is SYGVKD. The CDR3 DNA reads TGTGCCATCAGTGAGGGAGGACTAGCAAAAGAGACCCAGTACTTC. The encoded protein is CAISEGGLAKETQYF.

The chain employs TRBV5-1 and TRBJ2-1; D is ambiguous. V gave up 0 bases and J gave up 4 bases, with 5 bases separating them. The length of the CDR3 is 13 residues. Germline V gene data show CDR1 as SGHRS and CDR2 as YFSETQ. The CDR3 loop reads CASSLAVYNEQFF. For the CDR3, the DNA is TGCGCCAGCAGCTTGGCAGTATACAATGAGCAGTTCTTC. Supplemented by reference TRBV5-1 and TRBJ2-1, the full variable domain reads KAGVTQTPRYLIKTRGQQVTLSCSPISGHRSVSWYQQTPGQGLQFLFEYFSETQRNKGNFPGRFSGRQFSNSRSEMNVSTLELGDSALYLCASSLAVYNEQFFGPGTRLTVL.

V usage is TRBV30 and J usage is TRBJ1-1, with D perhaps matching TRBD1 (6 bases). The CDR3 is made up of 14 amino acids. Germline V gene sequence: CDR1 GTSNPN, CDR2 SVGIG (reference sequence). V gave up 1 base and J gave up 6 bases, with 15 bases separating them. This chain's CDR3 is CAWSARGRDAEAFF. The CDR3 region has the DNA TGTGCCTGGAGTGCCAGGGGCAGGGACGCTGAAGCTTTCTTT.